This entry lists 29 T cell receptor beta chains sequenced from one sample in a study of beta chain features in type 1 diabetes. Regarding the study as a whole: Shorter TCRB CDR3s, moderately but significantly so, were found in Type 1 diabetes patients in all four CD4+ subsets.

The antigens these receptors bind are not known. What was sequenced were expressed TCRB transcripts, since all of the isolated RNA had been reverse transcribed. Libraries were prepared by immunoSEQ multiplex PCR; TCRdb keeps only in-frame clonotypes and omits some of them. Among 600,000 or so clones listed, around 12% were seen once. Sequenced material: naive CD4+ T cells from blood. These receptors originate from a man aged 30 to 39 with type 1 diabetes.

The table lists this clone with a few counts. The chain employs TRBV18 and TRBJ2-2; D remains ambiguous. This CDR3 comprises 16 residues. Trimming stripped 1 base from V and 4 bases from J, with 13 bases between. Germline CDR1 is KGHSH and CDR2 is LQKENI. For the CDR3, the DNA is TGTGCCAGCTCACCACGATCAGGTCTTAGCACCGGGGAGCTGTTTTTT. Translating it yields CASSPRSGLSTGELFF.

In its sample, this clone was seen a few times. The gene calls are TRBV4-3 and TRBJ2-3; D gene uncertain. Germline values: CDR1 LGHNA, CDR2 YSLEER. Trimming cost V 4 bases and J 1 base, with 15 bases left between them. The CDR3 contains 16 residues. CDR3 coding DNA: TGCGCCAGCAGCCTCTCGGTCGACCTAGGCACAGATACGCAGTATTTT. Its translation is CASSLSVDLGTDTQYF.

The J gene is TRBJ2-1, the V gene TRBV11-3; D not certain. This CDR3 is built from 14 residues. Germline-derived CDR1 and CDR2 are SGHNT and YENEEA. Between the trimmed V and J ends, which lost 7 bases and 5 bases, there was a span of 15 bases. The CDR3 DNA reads TGTGCCAGCAACCCGGGTCAGTTGAACAATGAGCAGTTCTTC. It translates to CASNPGQLNNEQFF.

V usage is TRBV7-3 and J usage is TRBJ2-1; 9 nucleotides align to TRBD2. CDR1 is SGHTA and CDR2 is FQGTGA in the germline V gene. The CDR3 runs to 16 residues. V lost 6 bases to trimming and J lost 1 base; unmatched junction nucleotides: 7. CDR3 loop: CASSPRLAASYNEQFF. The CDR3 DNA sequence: TGTGCCAGCAGTCCTAGACTAGCGGCATCCTACAATGAGCAGTTCTTC.

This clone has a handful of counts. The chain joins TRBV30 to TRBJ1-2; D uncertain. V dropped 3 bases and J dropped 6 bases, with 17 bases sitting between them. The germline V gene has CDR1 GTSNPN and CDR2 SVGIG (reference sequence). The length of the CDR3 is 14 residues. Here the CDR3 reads CAWSRTALENGYTF. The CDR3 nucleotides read TGTGCCTGGAGCCGGACCGCGCTTGAGAATGGCTACACCTTC.

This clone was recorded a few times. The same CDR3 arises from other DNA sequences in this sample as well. CDR3 amino acids: CASSWDRSNYGYTF. In nucleotides, the CDR3 is TGTGCCAGCAGTTGGGATAGGAGCAACTATGGCTACACCTTC. The J gene is TRBJ1-2, the V gene TRBV6-5; D is uncertain. CDR1 MNHEY and CDR2 SVGAGI come from the germline V gene. This CDR3 region has 14 residues. Deletions cut 4 bases from V and 2 bases from J, with 11 bases between.

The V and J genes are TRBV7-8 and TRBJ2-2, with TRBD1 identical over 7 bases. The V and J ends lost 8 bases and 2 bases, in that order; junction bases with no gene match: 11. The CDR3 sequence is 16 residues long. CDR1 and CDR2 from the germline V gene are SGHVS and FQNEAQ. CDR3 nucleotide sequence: TGTGCCAGCCAAGGTGGGGACAGCGGAAACACCGGGGAGCTGTTTTTT. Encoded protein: CASQGGDSGNTGELFF.

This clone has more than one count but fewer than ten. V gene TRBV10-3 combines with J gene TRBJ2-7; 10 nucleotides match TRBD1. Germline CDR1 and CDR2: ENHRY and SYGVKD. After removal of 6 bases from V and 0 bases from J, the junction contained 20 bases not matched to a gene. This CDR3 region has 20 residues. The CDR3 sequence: CAISPRPGQGQTGASYEQYF. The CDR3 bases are TGTGCCATCAGCCCCAGACCGGGACAGGGGCAGACGGGGGCCTCCTACGAGCAGTACTTC.

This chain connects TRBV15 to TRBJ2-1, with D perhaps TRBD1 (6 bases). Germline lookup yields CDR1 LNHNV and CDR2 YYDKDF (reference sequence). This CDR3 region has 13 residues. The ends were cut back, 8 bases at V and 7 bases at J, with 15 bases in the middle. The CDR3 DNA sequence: TGTGCCACCTCTAAGGGGGTTCCTAATGAGCAGTTCTTC. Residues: CATSKGVPNEQFF.

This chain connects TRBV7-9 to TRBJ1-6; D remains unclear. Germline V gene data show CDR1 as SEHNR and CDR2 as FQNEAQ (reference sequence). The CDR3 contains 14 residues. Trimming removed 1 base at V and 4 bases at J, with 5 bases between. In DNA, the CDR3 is TGTGCCAGCAGCTTAGTGCAGTATAATTCACCCCTCCACTTT. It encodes CASSLVQYNSPLHF.

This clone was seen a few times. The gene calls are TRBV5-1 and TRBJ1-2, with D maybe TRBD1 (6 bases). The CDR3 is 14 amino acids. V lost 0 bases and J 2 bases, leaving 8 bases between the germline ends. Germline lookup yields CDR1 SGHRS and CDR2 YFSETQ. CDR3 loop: CASSLDRANYGYTF. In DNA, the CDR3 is TGCGCCAGCAGCTTGGACAGGGCCAACTATGGCTACACCTTC. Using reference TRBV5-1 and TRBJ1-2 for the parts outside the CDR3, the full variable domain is KAGVTQTPRYLIKTRGQQVTLSCSPISGHRSVSWYQQTPGQGLQFLFEYFSETQRNKGNFPGRFSGRQFSNSRSEMNVSTLELGDSALYLCASSLDRANYGYTFGSGTRLTVV.

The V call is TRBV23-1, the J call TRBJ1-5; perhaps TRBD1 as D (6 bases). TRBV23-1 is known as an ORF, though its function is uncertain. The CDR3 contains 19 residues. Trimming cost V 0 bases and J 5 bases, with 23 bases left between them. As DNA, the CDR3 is TGCGCCAGCAGTCAATCGAGGGGGTCATACTGGGGGTTCTATCAGCCCCAGCATTTT. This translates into CASSQSRGSYWGFYQPQHF.

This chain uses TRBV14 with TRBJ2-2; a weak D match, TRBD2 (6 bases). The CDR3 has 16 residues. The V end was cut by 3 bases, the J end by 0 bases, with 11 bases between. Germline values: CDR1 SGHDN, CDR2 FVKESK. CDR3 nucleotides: TGTGCCAGCAGCCATGGCGGGACGGCGAACACCGGGGAGCTGTTTTTT. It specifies CASSHGGTANTGELFF.

The CDR3 DNA sequence: TGCGCCAGCAGCCGACTCGCCTCCAGGGGGTCGGACTTCTATGGCTACACCTTC. As protein: CASSRLASRGSDFYGYTF. The chain couples TRBV4-1 to TRBJ1-2; 7 bases fit TRBD1. Trimming at V came to 4 bases and at J to 4 bases, leaving 18 bases not matched to a gene. CDR3 length: 18 amino acids. The germline gives CDR1 MGHRA, CDR2 YSYEKL.

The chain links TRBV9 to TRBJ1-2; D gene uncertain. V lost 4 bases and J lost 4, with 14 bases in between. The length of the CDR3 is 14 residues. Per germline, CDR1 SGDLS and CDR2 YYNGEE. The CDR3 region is CASSPEQQSYGYTF. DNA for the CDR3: TGTGCCAGCAGCCCTGAACAACAGTCCTATGGCTACACCTTC.

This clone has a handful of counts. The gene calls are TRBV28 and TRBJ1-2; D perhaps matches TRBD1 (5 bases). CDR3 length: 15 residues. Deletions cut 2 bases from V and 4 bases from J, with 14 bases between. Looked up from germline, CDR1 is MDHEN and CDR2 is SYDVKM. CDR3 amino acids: CASSLNSWGSYGYTF. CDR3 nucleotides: TGTGCCAGCAGTTTAAATAGTTGGGGCAGCTATGGCTACACCTTC.

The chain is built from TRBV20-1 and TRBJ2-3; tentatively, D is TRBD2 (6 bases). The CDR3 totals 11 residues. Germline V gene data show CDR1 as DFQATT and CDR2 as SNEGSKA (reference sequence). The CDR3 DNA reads TGCAGCGTCCAGGAGGGGAACCCTCCGTATTTT. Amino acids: CSVQEGNPPYF.

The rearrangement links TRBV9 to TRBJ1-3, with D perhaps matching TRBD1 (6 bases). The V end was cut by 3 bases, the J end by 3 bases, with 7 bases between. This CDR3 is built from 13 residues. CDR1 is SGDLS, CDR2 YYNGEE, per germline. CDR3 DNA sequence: TGTGCCAGCAGCGGGACAGTTGGAAACACCATATATTTT. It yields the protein CASSGTVGNTIYF.

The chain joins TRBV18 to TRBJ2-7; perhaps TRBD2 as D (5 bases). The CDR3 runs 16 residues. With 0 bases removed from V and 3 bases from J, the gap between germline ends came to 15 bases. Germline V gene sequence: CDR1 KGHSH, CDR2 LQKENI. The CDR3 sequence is CASSPPEAPRNYEQYF. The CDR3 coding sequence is TGTGCCAGCTCACCACCGGAGGCCCCCCGCAACTACGAGCAGTACTTC.

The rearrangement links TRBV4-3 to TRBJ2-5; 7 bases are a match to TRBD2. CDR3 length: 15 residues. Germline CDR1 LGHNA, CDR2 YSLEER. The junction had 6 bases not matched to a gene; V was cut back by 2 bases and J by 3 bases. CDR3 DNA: TGCGCCAGCAGCCAATACCGGGGGGTTGAAGAGACCCAGTACTTC. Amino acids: CASSQYRGVEETQYF.

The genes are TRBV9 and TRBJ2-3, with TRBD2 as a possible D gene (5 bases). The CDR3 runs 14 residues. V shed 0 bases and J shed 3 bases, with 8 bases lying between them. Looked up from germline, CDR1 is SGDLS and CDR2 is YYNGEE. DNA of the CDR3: TGTGCCAGCAGCGTAGAAACGGGGACAGATACGCAGTATTTT. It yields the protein CASSVETGTDTQYF.

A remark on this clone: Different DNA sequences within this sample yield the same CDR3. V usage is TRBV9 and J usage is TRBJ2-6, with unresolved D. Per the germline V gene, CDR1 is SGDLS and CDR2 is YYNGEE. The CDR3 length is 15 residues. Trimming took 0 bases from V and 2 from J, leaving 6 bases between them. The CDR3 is CASSVGGTGANVLTF. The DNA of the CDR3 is TGTGCCAGCAGCGTAGGAGGAACTGGGGCCAACGTCCTGACTTTC.

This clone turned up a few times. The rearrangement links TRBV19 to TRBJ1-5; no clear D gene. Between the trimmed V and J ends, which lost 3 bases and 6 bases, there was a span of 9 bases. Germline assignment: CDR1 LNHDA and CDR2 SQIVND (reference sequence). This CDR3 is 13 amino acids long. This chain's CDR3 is CASSITRSQPQHF. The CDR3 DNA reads TGTGCCAGTAGTATTACCCGGAGTCAGCCCCAGCATTTT.

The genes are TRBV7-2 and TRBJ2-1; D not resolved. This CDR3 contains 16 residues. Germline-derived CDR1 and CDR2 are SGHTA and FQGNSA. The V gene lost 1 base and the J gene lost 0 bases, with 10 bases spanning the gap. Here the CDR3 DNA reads TGTGCCAGCAGCTTAGGGGCGCATGGCTCCTACAATGAGCAGTTCTTC. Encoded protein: CASSLGAHGSYNEQFF.

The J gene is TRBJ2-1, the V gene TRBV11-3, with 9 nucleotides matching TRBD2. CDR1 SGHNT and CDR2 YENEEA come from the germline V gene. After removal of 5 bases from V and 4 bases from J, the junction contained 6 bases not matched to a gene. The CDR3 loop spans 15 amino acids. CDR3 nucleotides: TGTGCCAGCAGCCGACTAGCGGAATCGTACAATGAGCAGTTCTTC. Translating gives CASSRLAESYNEQFF.

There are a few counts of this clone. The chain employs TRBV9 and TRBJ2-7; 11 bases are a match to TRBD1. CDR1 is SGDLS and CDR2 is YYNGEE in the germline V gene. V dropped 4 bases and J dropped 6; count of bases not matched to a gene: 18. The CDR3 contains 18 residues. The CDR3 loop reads CASSPRDRGSPLYFEQYF. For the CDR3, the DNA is TGTGCCAGCAGCCCCCGGGACAGGGGGTCCCCCCTGTATTTCGAGCAGTACTTC.

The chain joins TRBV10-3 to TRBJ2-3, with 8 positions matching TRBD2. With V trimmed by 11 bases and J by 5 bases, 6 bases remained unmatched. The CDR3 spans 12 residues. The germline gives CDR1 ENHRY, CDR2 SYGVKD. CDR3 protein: CAAAAGGDTQYF. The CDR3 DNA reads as TGTGCCGCCGCGGCGGGGGGAGATACGCAGTATTTT.

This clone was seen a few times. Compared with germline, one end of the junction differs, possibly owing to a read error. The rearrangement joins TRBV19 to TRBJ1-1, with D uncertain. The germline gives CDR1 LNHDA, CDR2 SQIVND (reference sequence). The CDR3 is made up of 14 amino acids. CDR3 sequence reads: CASSKELENSEAFF. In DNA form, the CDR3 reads TGTGCCAGTAGTAAAGAGTTGGAGAACTCTGAAGCTTTCTTT.

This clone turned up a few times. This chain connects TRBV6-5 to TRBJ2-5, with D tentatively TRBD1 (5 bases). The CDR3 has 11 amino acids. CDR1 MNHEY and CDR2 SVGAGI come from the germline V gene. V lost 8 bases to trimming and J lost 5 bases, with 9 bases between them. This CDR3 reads CASGARETQYF. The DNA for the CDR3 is TGTGCCAGCGGGGCGAGGGAGACCCAGTACTTC.